Listed below are T cell receptor beta chains from one sample, sequenced in a study of cytomegalovirus exposure and HLA in healthy donors. Measured with immunoSEQ multiplex PCR; TCRdb has only the in-frame clones, and not every one. This table holds about 200,000 clones, 75% to 90% found once. The sequenced sample consisted of PBMCs. These TCRs come from a woman aged 50 to 60 in good health and CMV-seropositive. Both conserved end residues are part of each CDR3. D genes are given only for firm matches. Clone size is given for some rows only: seen once, a few or many times, or a class if the clone is expanded.

j_call: TRBJ1-1
cdr3_length: 14
v_call: TRBV7-9
clone_size: NA
d_call: NA
cdr3_nt: TGTTCCAGCAGCCGCTGGGGGGTAAACACTGAAGCTTTCTTT
cdr3_aa: CSSSRWGVNTEAFF

j_call: TRBJ1-5
cdr3_length: 15
v_call: TRBV5-6
clone_size: NA
d_call: TRBD1
cdr3_nt: TGTGCCAGCAGCGCGGACAGGGGTTCCACCTCGGCCCAGCATTTT
cdr3_aa: CASSADRGSTSAQHF

j_call: TRBJ2-2
cdr3_length: 16
v_call: TRBV5-1
clone_size: NA
d_call: TRBD2
cdr3_nt: TGCGCCAGCAGCCTAAAAGCGGGGGGCGGAGACGGGGAGCTGTTTTTT
cdr3_aa: CASSLKAGGGDGELFF

j_call: TRBJ1-2
cdr3_length: 15
v_call: TRBV27
clone_size: NA
d_call: NA
cdr3_nt: TGTGCCAGCAGAACAAACAGGGCTCTCGACTATGGCTACACCTTC
cdr3_aa: CASRTNRALDYGYTF

j_call: TRBJ2-7
cdr3_length: 13
v_call: TRBV7-9
clone_size: NA
d_call: TRBD1
cdr3_nt: TGTGCCAGCAGCAGGGACAGGGCCAACGAGCAGTACTTC
cdr3_aa: CASSRDRANEQYF

j_call: TRBJ1-1
cdr3_length: 15
v_call: TRBV7-3
clone_size: once
d_call: NA
cdr3_nt: TGTGCCAGCAGCCTCGGCCGGGGTGGTGGCACTGAAGCTTTCTTT
cdr3_aa: CASSLGRGGGTEAFF

j_call: TRBJ1-3
cdr3_length: 16
v_call: TRBV19
clone_size: NA
d_call: TRBD1
cdr3_nt: TGTGCCAGTAGCATCGATACAGGGGGCAACGGAAACACCATATATTTT
cdr3_aa: CASSIDTGGNGNTIYF

j_call: TRBJ1-6
cdr3_length: 15
v_call: TRBV18
clone_size: NA
d_call: NA
cdr3_nt: TGTGCCAGCTCACCAGGCACGCTAGACAATTCACCCCTCCACTTT
cdr3_aa: CASSPGTLDNSPLHF

j_call: TRBJ2-1
cdr3_length: 14
v_call: TRBV19
clone_size: NA
d_call: TRBD2
cdr3_nt: TGTGCCAGTAGCGGGGGGATGGCCTACAATGAGCAGTTCTTC
cdr3_aa: CASSGGMAYNEQFF

j_call: TRBJ2-3
cdr3_length: 17
v_call: TRBV4-1
clone_size: NA
d_call: TRBD1
cdr3_nt: TGCGCCAGCAGCCAACCTCGACAGGGGGTTAGCACAGATACGCAGTATTTT
cdr3_aa: CASSQPRQGVSTDTQYF

j_call: TRBJ2-7
cdr3_length: 15
v_call: TRBV21-1
clone_size: once
d_call: NA
cdr3_nt: TGTGCCAGCAGCAAGGGAGGGGGGTCCACCTACGAGCAGTACTTC
cdr3_aa: CASSKGGGSTYEQYF

j_call: TRBJ1-2
cdr3_length: 15
v_call: TRBV25-1
clone_size: NA
d_call: NA
cdr3_nt: TGTGCCAGCAGTGAAGATCCACAGGAGATCTATGGCTACACCTTC
cdr3_aa: CASSEDPQEIYGYTF

j_call: TRBJ2-3
cdr3_length: 14
v_call: TRBV5-1
clone_size: once
d_call: TRBD1
cdr3_nt: TGCGCCAGCAGCCCGGACAGGGGCGCAGATACGCAGTATTTT
cdr3_aa: CASSPDRGADTQYF

j_call: TRBJ2-7
cdr3_length: 11
v_call: TRBV28
clone_size: NA
d_call: NA
cdr3_nt: TGTGCCACCCGACACAACTACGAGCAGTACTTC
cdr3_aa: CATRHNYEQYF

j_call: TRBJ1-1
cdr3_length: 15
v_call: TRBV6-6
clone_size: NA
d_call: TRBD1
cdr3_nt: TGTGCCAGCAGTTACGAGGCCAGGGGGAGGACTGAAGCTTTCTTT
cdr3_aa: CASSYEARGRTEAFF

j_call: TRBJ1-5
cdr3_length: 14
v_call: TRBV2
clone_size: NA
d_call: NA
cdr3_nt: TGTGCCAGCACTGTAAAGGGGAACAGGGAGCCCCAGCATTTT
cdr3_aa: CASTVKGNREPQHF

j_call: TRBJ1-1
cdr3_length: 14
v_call: TRBV6-1
clone_size: NA
d_call: NA
cdr3_nt: TGTGCCAGCAGTTCGCCCTATGTGGACACTGAAGCTTTCTTT
cdr3_aa: CASSSPYVDTEAFF

j_call: TRBJ1-5
cdr3_length: 14
v_call: TRBV28
clone_size: NA
d_call: TRBD1
cdr3_nt: TGTGCCAGCAGCTTCGGGACAGGAAATCAGCCCCAGCATTTT
cdr3_aa: CASSFGTGNQPQHF

j_call: TRBJ2-7
cdr3_length: 19
v_call: TRBV7-9
clone_size: NA
d_call: NA
cdr3_nt: TGTGCCAGCAGCTTAGGGGGGCAGGGTAGCGGGTTAGAGGGCTACGAGCAGTACTTC
cdr3_aa: CASSLGGQGSGLEGYEQYF